The sequence of this TCR beta chain was determined in a study of shared clonotypes between healthy human individuals. The repertoire was sequenced with immunoSEQ multiplex PCR; TCRdb's copy has only in-frame clones and lacks some. The sample contains about 1.5 million clones, approximately 98% of which appear only once. This CDR3 has 14 residues. Between the trimmed V and J ends, which lost 1 base and 6 bases, there was a span of 9 bases. CDR1 is MDHEN and CDR2 is SYDVKM in the germline V gene. In this sample, this clone turned up once. This TCR was recovered from a man younger than 45 in good health. The chain uses TRBV28 and TRBJ2-2; D unclear. The specimen was naive CD4+ T cells sorted from blood. Subset indicated: CD45RA+ positively selected. The CDR3 loop is CASSLYDQAGELFF. Written as DNA, the CDR3 is TGTGCCAGCAGTTTATATGATCAGGCCGGGGAGCTGTTTTTT. The whole variable domain, filled in from reference TRBV28 and TRBJ2-2, reads DVKVTQSSRYLVKRTGEKVFLECVQDMDHENMFWYRQDPGLGLRLIYFSYDVKMKEKGDIPEGYSVSREKKERFSLILESASTNQTSMYLCASSLYDQAGELFFGEGSRLTVL.